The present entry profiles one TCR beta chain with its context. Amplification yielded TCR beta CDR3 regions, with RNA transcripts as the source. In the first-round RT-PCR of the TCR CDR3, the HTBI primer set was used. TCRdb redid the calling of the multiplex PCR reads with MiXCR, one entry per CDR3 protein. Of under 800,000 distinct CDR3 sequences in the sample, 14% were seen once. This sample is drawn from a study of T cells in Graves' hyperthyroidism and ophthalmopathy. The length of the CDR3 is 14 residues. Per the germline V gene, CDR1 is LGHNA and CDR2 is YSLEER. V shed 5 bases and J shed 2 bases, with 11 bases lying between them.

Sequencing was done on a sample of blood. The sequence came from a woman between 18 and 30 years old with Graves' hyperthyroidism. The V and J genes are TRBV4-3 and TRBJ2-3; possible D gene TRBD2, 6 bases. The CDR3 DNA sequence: TGCGCCAGCAGCTGGGACTCCCACACAGATACGCAGTATTTT. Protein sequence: CASSWDSHTDTQYF.